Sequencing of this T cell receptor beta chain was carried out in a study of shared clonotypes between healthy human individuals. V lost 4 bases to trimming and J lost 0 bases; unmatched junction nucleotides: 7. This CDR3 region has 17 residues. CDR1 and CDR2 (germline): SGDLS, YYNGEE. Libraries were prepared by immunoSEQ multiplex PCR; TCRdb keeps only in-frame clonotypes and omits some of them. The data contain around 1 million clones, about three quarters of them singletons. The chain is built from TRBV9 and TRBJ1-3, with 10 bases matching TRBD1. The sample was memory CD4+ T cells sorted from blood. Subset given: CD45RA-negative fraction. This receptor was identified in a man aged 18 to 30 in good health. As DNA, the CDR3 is TGTGCCAGCAGCCTGACAGGGGGCCAAATCTCTGGAAACACCATATATTTT. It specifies CASSLTGGQISGNTIYF.